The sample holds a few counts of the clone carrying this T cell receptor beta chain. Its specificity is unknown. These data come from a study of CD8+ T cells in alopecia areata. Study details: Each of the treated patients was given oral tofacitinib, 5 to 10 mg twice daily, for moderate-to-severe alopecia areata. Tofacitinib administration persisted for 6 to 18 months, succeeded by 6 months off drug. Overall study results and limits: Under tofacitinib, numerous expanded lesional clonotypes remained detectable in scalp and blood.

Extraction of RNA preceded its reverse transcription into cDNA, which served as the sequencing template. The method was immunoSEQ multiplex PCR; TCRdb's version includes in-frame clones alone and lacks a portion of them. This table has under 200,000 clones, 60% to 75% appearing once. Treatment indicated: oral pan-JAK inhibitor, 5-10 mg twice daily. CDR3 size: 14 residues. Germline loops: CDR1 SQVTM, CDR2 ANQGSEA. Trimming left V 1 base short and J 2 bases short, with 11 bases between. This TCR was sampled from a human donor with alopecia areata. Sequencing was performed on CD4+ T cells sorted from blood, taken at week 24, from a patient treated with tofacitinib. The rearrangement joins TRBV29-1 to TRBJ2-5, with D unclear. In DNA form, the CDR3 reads TGCAGCGTTGAAGGTACGGCGCTACAAGAGACCCAGTACTTC. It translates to CSVEGTALQETQYF.